Presented here are 20 T cell receptor beta chains from one specimen sequenced in a study of T cell changes during pregnancy in multiple sclerosis. The method was immunoSEQ multiplex PCR; TCRdb's version includes in-frame clones alone and lacks a portion of them. Among some 44,000 clones, about 90% were seen once, and the ten largest hold roughly 0.9%. Sequences were derived from CD4+ T cells from peripheral blood mononuclear cells, sampled after pregnancy. The receptors were sampled from a female donor with multiple sclerosis, enrolled in a pregnancy study.

This clone is medium-sized (0.01 to 0.1%) by share. The J gene is TRBJ1-1, the V gene TRBV5-5, with TRBD1 as a possible D gene (6 bases). Germline V lookup: CDR1 SGHKS, CDR2 YYEKEE (reference sequence). Trimming removed 4 bases from V and 7 bases from J, with 20 bases in between. The CDR3 covers 15 residues. The CDR3: CASSAGTNRVFEAFF. The CDR3 DNA sequence: TGTGCCAGCAGCGCCGGGACTAACAGGGTGTTTGAAGCTTTCTTT.

For the CDR3, the DNA is TGCGCCAGCAGCCAAGGGCCCTCACCCCTCCACTTT. As protein: CASSQGPSPLHF. The rearrangement uses TRBV4-1 and TRBJ1-6; no firm D call. The germline V gene encodes CDR1 MGHRA and CDR2 YSYEKL. The CDR3 has 12 residues. Trimming took off 1 base at V and 10 bases at J, with 5 bases between the two ends.

V is TRBV9 and J is TRBJ2-6; D is perhaps TRBD1 (6 bases). The CDR3 has 15 amino acids. Trimming cost V 2 bases and J 4 bases, with 10 bases left between them. Germline V gene lookup returns CDR1 SGDLS and CDR2 YYNGEE. The CDR3 nucleotides read TGTGCCAGCAGCGTCCAGGGGTGGGGGGCCAACGTCCTGACTTTC. Protein product: CASSVQGWGANVLTF.

This chain uses TRBV30 with TRBJ1-6; D is undetermined. V lost 3 bases and J lost 9, with 15 bases in between. Germline lookup yields CDR1 GTSNPN and CDR2 SVGIG (reference sequence). This CDR3 has 14 amino acids. This CDR3 is CAWRTWTHGSPLHF. The DNA for the CDR3 is TGTGCCTGGAGGACCTGGACTCATGGTTCACCCCTCCACTTT.

The V call is TRBV7-8, the J call TRBJ2-7; 8 positions agree with TRBD2. Germline V gene lookup returns CDR1 SGHVS and CDR2 FQNEAQ. V lost 0 bases to trimming and J lost 7 bases; unmatched junction nucleotides: 11. CDR3 length: 16 amino acids. CDR3: CASSLARAGGSLEQYF. The CDR3 nucleotides read TGTGCCAGCAGCTTAGCGAGGGCGGGGGGCTCCTTAGAGCAGTACTTC.

This clone was recorded a few times. The chain employs TRBV7-3 and TRBJ2-7; D is unresolved. Germline V CDR1 and CDR2: SGHTA, FQGTGA. The CDR3 spans 14 residues. Trimming took 5 bases from V and 0 from J, leaving 11 bases between them. This chain's CDR3 is CASSPGSSSYEQYF. In DNA form, the CDR3 reads TGTGCCAGCAGCCCCGGTTCGAGCTCCTACGAGCAGTACTTC.

The gene calls are TRBV6-5 and TRBJ2-7; 7 bases match TRBD1. Germline values: CDR1 MNHEY, CDR2 SVGAGI. J was trimmed by 0 bases and V by 4 bases; bases with no gene match: 6. The CDR3 is 15 residues long. The DNA of the CDR3 is TGTGCCAGCAGTTGGGGACAGTTAGCCTCCTACGAGCAGTACTTC. Amino acid sequence: CASSWGQLASYEQYF.

V and J are TRBV4-3 and TRBJ2-2, with D hard to call. The germline V gene encodes CDR1 LGHNA and CDR2 YSLEER. The CDR3 is 15 amino acids. With 4 bases removed from V and 5 bases from J, the gap between germline ends came to 14 bases. The CDR3 DNA sequence: TGCGCCAGCAGCCGTGGCCGGGTTCCGACCGGGGAGCTGTTTTTT. As protein: CASSRGRVPTGELFF.

The V call is TRBV29-1, the J call TRBJ1-2; D possibly corresponds to TRBD1 (6 bases). Trimming shortened V by 7 bases and J by 9 bases, and 15 bases separated the two germline ends. The CDR3 length is 11 residues. The germline gives CDR1 SQVTM, CDR2 ANQGSEA. Written as DNA, the CDR3 is TGCAGCGCAGGAACGACAGGCAGCTACACCTTC. Translation: CSAGTTGSYTF.

The chain links TRBV5-6 to TRBJ1-2; 12 bases match TRBD1. CDR3 size: 15 residues. V was pared by 4 bases and J by 8 bases, with 9 bases of the junction left unmatched. CDR1 and CDR2 (germline): SGHDT, YYEEEE. In nucleotides, the CDR3 is TGTGCCAGCAGCCGAGGGGGACAGGGGGCAGAGGGCTACACCTTC. Translated: CASSRGGQGAEGYTF.

This chain connects TRBV5-4 to TRBJ1-1; D gene ambiguous. Germline V gene sequence: CDR1 SGHNT, CDR2 YYREEE (reference sequence). V lost 0 bases, J lost 0 bases, and 12 bases lay in between. CDR3 size: 16 residues. CDR3 bases: TGTGCCAGCAGCTTGGCCCAGGAGGGATTGAACACTGAAGCTTTCTTT. It yields the protein CASSLAQEGLNTEAFF.

The chain employs TRBV5-6 and TRBJ2-7; 8 bases fit TRBD1. The CDR3 is made up of 17 amino acids. Germline V gives CDR1 SGHDT, CDR2 YYEEEE. Trimming removed 0 bases from V and 5 bases from J; junction bases left unmatched: 13. The CDR3 region has the DNA TGTGCCAGCAGCTTGGTGCGGCAGGGGGCTTTATCTCACGAGCAGTACTTC. Translated, it gives CASSLVRQGALSHEQYF.

V is TRBV19 and J is TRBJ1-6, with 8 bases matching TRBD1. This CDR3 is 14 amino acids long. V lost 4 bases to trimming and J lost 9 bases; unmatched junction nucleotides: 5. The germline V gene encodes CDR1 LNHDA and CDR2 SQIVND (reference sequence). The CDR3 loop is CASSNDRGSSPLHF. The CDR3 region has the DNA TGTGCCAGTAGTAACGACAGGGGCTCTTCACCCCTCCACTTT.

The V gene is TRBV5-1, the J gene TRBJ2-2; TRBD1 matches at 7 bases. The V segment lost 5 bases and the J segment 4 bases; nucleotides outside the gene matches: 5. The CDR3 has 14 amino acids. CDR1 and CDR2 (germline): SGHRS, YFSETQ. The CDR3 is CASRVGGSTGELFF. For the CDR3, the DNA is TGCGCCAGCAGAGTAGGGGGCTCCACCGGGGAGCTGTTTTTT.

The rearrangement links TRBV5-1 to TRBJ2-3; maybe TRBD1 (5 bases). Germline values: CDR1 SGHRS, CDR2 YFSETQ. This CDR3 has 14 residues. V lost 5 bases and J lost 2, with 12 bases in between. The CDR3 sequence: CASRTEDYTDTQYF. CDR3 coding DNA: TGCGCCAGCAGGACAGAGGATTACACAGATACGCAGTATTTT.

The CDR3 DNA sequence: TGTGCCAGCAGTCCGGGACAGGGGTACACTGAAGCTTTCTTT. Translated, it gives CASSPGQGYTEAFF. The chain employs TRBV6-6 and TRBJ1-1; the match to TRBD1 covers 10 bases. Germline trimming cut 5 bases from V and 3 bases from J; bases unmatched to any gene: 3. Germline CDR1 and CDR2: MNHNY and SVGAGI (reference sequence). The CDR3 length is 14 residues.

This clone was counted only a few times. The chain has TRBV11-2 and TRBJ2-1; tentative D call: TRBD2 (7 bases). Trimming left V 5 bases short and J 14 bases short, with 19 bases between. The CDR3 consists of 13 residues. Germline V gives CDR1 SGHAT, CDR2 FQNNGV. The CDR3 DNA reads as TGTGCCAGCAGCCTGTTTAGGGGGGGGGCTGAGTTCTTC. The encoded protein is CASSLFRGGAEFF.

The chain couples TRBV7-6 to TRBJ2-5, with 7 nucleotides matching TRBD2. The CDR3 has 16 amino acids. Losses at the gene ends were 1 base for V and 7 bases for J; bases not matched to a gene: 12. Germline V gene lookup returns CDR1 SGHVS and CDR2 FNYEAQ. CDR3 coding DNA: TGTGCCAGCAGCTTAGGGACTAGGTACTACCGGGGGACCCAGTACTTC. It is translated as CASSLGTRYYRGTQYF.

The chain employs TRBV5-6 and TRBJ2-1; 7 bases map to TRBD2. Germline V gives CDR1 SGHDT, CDR2 YYEEEE. V shed 5 bases, J shed 7 bases, and the junction held 12 bases outside the gene matches. This CDR3 is 15 amino acids long. CDR3 in DNA: TGTGCCAGCAGTTGGAGCGGGGCCCCCTCAAATGAGCAGTTCTTC. It is translated as CASSWSGAPSNEQFF.

As regards this clone: Distinct nucleotide sequences in the sample also encode this CDR3. The V and J genes are TRBV19 and TRBJ1-5; D not certain. V was cut by 3 bases and J by 2 bases, with 8 bases left in between. The CDR3 totals 14 residues. Germline CDR1 reads LNHDA; CDR2 reads SQIVND (reference sequence). The chain's CDR3 is CASSILRGNQPQHF. CDR3 in DNA: TGTGCCAGTAGTATCCTCCGCGGCAATCAGCCCCAGCATTTT.